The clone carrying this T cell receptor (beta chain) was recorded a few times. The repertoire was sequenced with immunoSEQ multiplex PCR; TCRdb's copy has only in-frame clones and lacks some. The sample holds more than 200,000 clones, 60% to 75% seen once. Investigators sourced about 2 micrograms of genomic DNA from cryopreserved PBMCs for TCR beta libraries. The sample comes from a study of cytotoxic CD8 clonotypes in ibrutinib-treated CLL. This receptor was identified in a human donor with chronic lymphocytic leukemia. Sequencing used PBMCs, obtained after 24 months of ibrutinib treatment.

The CDR3 sequence is CASSQLGQGGEKLFF. CDR3 sequence (DNA): TGCGCCAGCAGCCAGTTAGGGCAGGGAGGTGAAAAACTGTTTTTT. This chain connects TRBV5-1 to TRBJ1-4, with TRBD1 as a possible D gene (5 bases). The length of the CDR3 is 15 residues. Germline CDR1 is SGHRS and CDR2 is YFSETQ. V was shortened by 4 bases and J by 7 bases, with 17 bases between the two germline ends.